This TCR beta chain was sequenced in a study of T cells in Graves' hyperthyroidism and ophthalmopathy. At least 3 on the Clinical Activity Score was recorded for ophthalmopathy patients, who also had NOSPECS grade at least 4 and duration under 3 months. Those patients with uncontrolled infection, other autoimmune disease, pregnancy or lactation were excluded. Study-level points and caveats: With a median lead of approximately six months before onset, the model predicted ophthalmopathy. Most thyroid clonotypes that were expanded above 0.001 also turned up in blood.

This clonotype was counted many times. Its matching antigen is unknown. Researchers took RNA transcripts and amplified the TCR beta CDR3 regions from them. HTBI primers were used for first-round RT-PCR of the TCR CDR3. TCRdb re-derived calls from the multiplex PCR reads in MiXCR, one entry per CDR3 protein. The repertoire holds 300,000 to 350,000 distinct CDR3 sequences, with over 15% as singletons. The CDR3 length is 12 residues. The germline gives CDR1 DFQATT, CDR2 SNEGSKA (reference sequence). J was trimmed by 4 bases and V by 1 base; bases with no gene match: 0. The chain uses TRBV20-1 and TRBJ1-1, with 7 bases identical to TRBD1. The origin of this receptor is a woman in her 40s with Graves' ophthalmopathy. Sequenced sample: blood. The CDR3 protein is CSARGDSTEAFF. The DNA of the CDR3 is TGCAGTGCTAGAGGGGACAGCACTGAAGCTTTCTTT.